This T cell receptor (beta chain) originates from a study of T-cell reconstitution after alpha-beta-depleted transplantation in children. Notes on the study in general: The origin of high day-60 TCRbeta diversity in some patients lay in surviving recipient T cells and thymic progenitors. Fresh T-cell production supplied most of the T-cell counts and diversity seen one year after transplant. The study reportedly traced alpha-beta T cells about two months after transplant to several hundred expanded graft clones.

Unique molecular identifiers were used to barcode this TCRbeta library. TCRdb itself ran the PCR reads through MiXCR, one entry per CDR3 protein. This sample has roughly 200,000 distinct CDR3 sequences, with roughly 7% found just once. The CDR3 runs to 11 residues. Germline CDR1 KGHSH, CDR2 LQKENI. V was pared by 4 bases and J by 8 bases, with 6 bases between. This clonotype was recorded at least ten times. Its cognate antigen is unknown. The sequences come from PBMCs, collected before TCRalphabeta/CD19-depleted stem cell transplant. V and J are TRBV18 and TRBJ2-1; D call uncertain. The receptor was derived from a boy aged 2-15 years with acute lymphoblastic leukemia, due to receive a stem cell transplant. The CDR3 region has the DNA TGTGCCAGCTCACTCCGCGATGAGCAGTTCTTC. Amino acids: CASSLRDEQFF. The full variable domain, its missing parts supplied by reference TRBV18 and TRBJ2-1, is NAGVMQNPRHLVRRRGQEARLRCSPMKGHSHVYWYRQLPEEGLKFMVYLQKENIIDESGMPKERFSAEFPKEGPSILRIQQVVRGDSAAYFCASSLRDEQFFGPGTRLTVL.